This is a list of T cell receptor beta chains from one sample in a study of T-cell reconstitution after alpha-beta-depleted transplantation in children. TCRdb re-called the PCR reads with MiXCR, one entry per CDR3 protein. Of 500,000 to 600,000 distinct CDR3 sequences in the sample, approximately 30% were seen once. The sample was PBMCs from the stem cell graft donor, taken from the stem cell graft. The receptors were gathered from a human donor who donated a stem cell graft to a child with aplastic anemia. Both conserved end residues are part of each CDR3. A D gene is named only where the DNA matches it firmly. A clone size is listed for some rows: how often the clone was seen (once, few, many), or a class if it is expanded.

clone_size	v_call	d_call	j_call	cdr3_aa	cdr3_nt
few	TRBV12-3/TRBV12-4	NA	TRBJ2-7	CASPLQGFPYEQYF	TGTGCCAGCCCCCTCCAGGGTTTCCCTTACGAGCAGTACTTC
few	TRBV10-3	NA	TRBJ1-4	CAISESQEKLFF	TGTGCCATCAGTGAGTCGCAAGAAAAACTGTTTTTT
NA	TRBV27	TRBD1	TRBJ1-3	CASSRSATGGIYGNTIYF	TGTGCCAGCAGTCGGAGCGCAACAGGGGGGATTTATGGGAACACCATATATTTT
once	TRBV7-8	TRBD2	TRBJ2-7	CASSGGLAGGSYEQYF	TGTGCCAGCAGCGGGGGACTAGCGGGAGGGAGCTACGAGCAGTACTTC
many	TRBV20-1	NA	TRBJ2-5	CSAIRTGTEETQYF	TGCAGTGCTATTCGAACCGGGACTGAAGAGACCCAGTACTTC
few	TRBV20-1	NA	TRBJ1-1	CSARDPPDWGTEAFF	TGCAGTGCTAGAGATCCCCCGGACTGGGGCACTGAAGCTTTCTTT
NA	TRBV28	NA	TRBJ2-2	CASSTYRAPGELFF	TGTGCCAGCAGTACCTACAGGGCCCCCGGGGAGCTGTTTTTT
NA	TRBV5-1	TRBD1	TRBJ1-1	CASRQGSRITEAFF	TGCGCCAGCAGACAGGGGAGCCGGATCACTGAAGCTTTCTTT
few	TRBV5-6	NA	TRBJ1-5	CASSEGNYQPQHF	TGTGCCAGCAGCGAGGGGAATTATCAGCCCCAGCATTTT
NA	TRBV20-1	NA	TRBJ1-1	CSALPLGSGEAFF	TGCAGTGCCCTCCCCTTAGGTTCGGGAGAAGCTTTCTTT
NA	TRBV19	NA	TRBJ2-2	CASSRLSDSGELFF	TGTGCCAGTAGTCGCCTTAGTGATTCCGGGGAGCTGTTTTTT
NA	TRBV18	TRBD1	TRBJ1-1	CASSRDSQRGTEAFF	TGTGCCAGCTCACGGGACAGCCAACGGGGCACTGAAGCTTTCTTT
NA	TRBV19	TRBD2	TRBJ2-2	CASHPYQRAGVGTGELFF	TGTGCCAGCCACCCGTATCAGAGAGCGGGAGTCGGGACCGGGGAGCTGTTTTTT
NA	TRBV7-9	NA	TRBJ1-4	CASSLGSLGQPNEKLFF	TGTGCCAGCAGCTTAGGGTCCTTAGGACAGCCAAATGAAAAACTGTTTTTT
NA	TRBV6-2/TRBV6-3	NA	TRBJ1-5	CASSHSGGGQPQHF	TGTGCCAGCAGCCACAGCGGGGGAGGACAGCCCCAGCATTTT
NA	TRBV20-1	TRBD1	TRBJ1-1	CSAGTAGGGTEAFF	TGCAGTGCCGGGACAGCGGGAGGAGGCACTGAAGCTTTCTTT
NA	TRBV12-3/TRBV12-4	TRBD1	TRBJ1-5	CASSLNRGDNQPQHF	TGTGCCAGCAGTTTAAACAGGGGGGATAATCAGCCCCAGCATTTT
few	TRBV20-1	NA	TRBJ1-1	CSAPRGRGTEAFF	TGCAGTGCTCCCCGGGGCCGGGGCACTGAAGCTTTCTTT
NA	TRBV20-1	NA	TRBJ2-7	CSAREGTSYEQYF	TGCAGTGCTAGAGAGGGGACATCCTACGAGCAGTACTTC
NA	TRBV4-1	TRBD2	TRBJ2-1	CASSPSTSGGSSYNEQFF	TGCGCCAGCAGCCCGTCAACTAGCGGGGGGAGCTCCTACAATGAGCAGTTCTTC